The 23 T cell receptor beta chains in this list originate from one sample, sequenced in a study of blood T cell repertoires in COVID-19. Assay: immunoSEQ multiplex PCR; the TCRdb copy retains only in-frame clones and omits some. This sample has hundreds of thousands of clones, with around 87% found just once. The sample comprised PBMCs or T cells enriched from blood (not recorded which). Receptors originate from a woman in her forties or fifties who had recovered from COVID-19.

The chain recombines TRBV19 with TRBJ2-3; no firm D call. Germline V CDR1 and CDR2: LNHDA, SQIVND (reference sequence). This CDR3 has 14 residues. Trimming shortened V by 7 bases and J by 5 bases, and 16 bases separated the two germline ends. CDR3 sequence (DNA): TGTGCCAGTACTATTAATTCCCTCGGAGATACGCAGTATTTT. It specifies CASTINSLGDTQYF.

This clone was counted a few times. The gene calls are TRBV12-3 or TRBV12-4 and TRBJ1-2, with D possibly being TRBD1 (6 bases). The V end was cut by 5 bases, the J end by 4 bases, with 11 bases between. The CDR3 sequence is 13 residues long. CDR3 nucleotides: TGTGCCAGCAGTCACAGGGCCTTCTATGGCTACACCTTC. Residues: CASSHRAFYGYTF.

The chain links TRBV7-2 to TRBJ1-2; 8 bases line up with TRBD1. This CDR3 has 15 amino acids. Germline loops: CDR1 SGHTA, CDR2 FQGNSA. The J segment lost 1 base and the V segment lost 5 bases, leaving 6 bases of the junction unmatched. The DNA for the CDR3 is TGTGCCAGCAGCCGCGGACAGGGACTTAACTATGGCTACACCTTC. It encodes CASSRGQGLNYGYTF. The full variable domain, completed using reference TRBV7-2 and TRBJ1-2, is GAGVSQSPSNKVTEKGKDVELRCDPISGHTALYWYRQSLGQGLEFLIYFQGNSAPDKSGLPSDRFSAERTGGSVSTLTIQRTQQEDSAVYLCASSRGQGLNYGYTFGSGTRLTVV.

A single count supports this clone. The V and J genes are TRBV7-9 and TRBJ2-5; D possibly corresponds to TRBD1 (6 bases). The CDR3 has 14 amino acids. V was cut by 4 bases and J by 1 base, with 10 bases left in between. The V gene's germline CDR1 is SEHNR and CDR2 FQNEAQ (reference sequence). DNA for the CDR3: TGTGCCAGCAGCTGGGGGCGGGTCCAAGAGACCCAGTACTTC. The encoded protein is CASSWGRVQETQYF.

V is TRBV4-1 and J is TRBJ1-2; the D is unclear. This CDR3 region has 16 residues. V lost 2 bases and J lost 7, with 20 bases in between. Germline values: CDR1 MGHRA, CDR2 YSYEKL. CDR3 coding DNA: TGCGCCAGCAGCCAATCCGGACTTTTTAGAGGTTCTGGCTACACCTTC. It codes for CASSQSGLFRGSGYTF.

This clone was counted only a few times. This chain's CDR3 is CASSPRHQEKLFF. CDR3 coding DNA: TGTGCCAGCTCACCTCGACACCAAGAAAAACTGTTTTTT. The chain combines TRBV18 with TRBJ1-4; D is ambiguous. Germline CDR1 and CDR2: KGHSH and LQKENI. CDR3 length equals 13 residues. V was pared by 3 bases and J by 8 bases, with 10 bases between. The full variable domain, rest sourced from reference TRBV18 and TRBJ1-4, is NAGVMQNPRHLVRRRGQEARLRCSPMKGHSHVYWYRQLPEEGLKFMVYLQKENIIDESGMPKERFSAEFPKEGPSILRIQQVVRGDSAAYFCASSPRHQEKLFFGSGTQLSVL.

This clone has only one observation. The CDR3 spells CASSEGQPQETQYF. The DNA of the CDR3 is TGTGCCAGCAGTGAAGGACAGCCCCAAGAGACCCAGTACTTC. The rearrangement links TRBV2 to TRBJ2-5; maybe TRBD1 (5 bases). Looked up from germline, CDR1 is SNHLY and CDR2 is FYNNEI. The length of the CDR3 is 14 residues. The V end was cut by 1 base, the J end by 1 base, with 7 bases between.

This clone appeared a single time. J is TRBJ1-5 and V is TRBV27; tentatively, D is TRBD1 (6 bases). This CDR3 has 13 residues. The V end was cut by 6 bases, the J end by 7 bases, with 13 bases between. CDR1 and CDR2 (germline): MNHEY, SMNVEV (reference sequence). This chain's CDR3 is CASSLTGFQPQHF. The DNA for the CDR3 is TGTGCCAGCAGCTTAACAGGGTTCCAGCCCCAGCATTTT.

This clone was found a few times. The gene calls are TRBV7-3 and TRBJ1-1; 11 nucleotides match TRBD1. Germline V gives CDR1 SGHTA, CDR2 FQGTGA. The CDR3 spans 14 residues. J gave up 4 bases and V 5 bases, and 3 bases lay outside the gene matches. The CDR3 coding sequence is TGTGCCAGCAGCGCCGGGACAGGGGGCACTGAAGCTTTCTTT. Translating it yields CASSAGTGGTEAFF.

The CDR3 region has the DNA TGTGCCAGCAGCTTGAGGACAACAAACACTGAAGCTTTCTTT. It specifies CASSLRTTNTEAFF. The J gene is TRBJ1-1, the V gene TRBV5-4, with a weak D call TRBD1 (5 bases). The CDR3 has 14 amino acids. V dropped 1 base and J dropped 2 bases, with 9 bases sitting between them. Germline CDR1 is SGHNT and CDR2 is YYREEE (reference sequence).

This sequence joins TRBV27 and TRBJ1-4, with D possibly being TRBD1 (5 bases). This CDR3 is 18 amino acids long. The germline V and J ends were trimmed by 8 bases and 0 bases, with 22 bases remaining between them. Germline V CDR1 and CDR2: MNHEY, SMNVEV (reference sequence). In nucleotides, the CDR3 is TGTGCCAGCGGGATGAGGATCGGGGGAAGCGCAACTAATGAAAAACTGTTTTTT. It is translated as CASGMRIGGSATNEKLFF.

The chain carries TRBV10-3 and TRBJ1-6; D is uncertain. V lost 10 bases and J 5 bases, leaving 15 bases between the germline ends. The CDR3 is made up of 14 amino acids. Germline lookup yields CDR1 ENHRY and CDR2 SYGVKD. The CDR3: CATEGSLNNSPLHF. DNA of the CDR3: TGTGCCACCGAAGGGAGTCTAAATAATTCACCCCTCCACTTT.

The V and J genes are TRBV24-1 and TRBJ2-2, with 7 bases aligning to TRBD1. The V and J ends lost 4 bases and 5 bases, in that order; junction bases with no gene match: 3. The CDR3 covers 14 residues. From germline, CDR1 is KGHDR and CDR2 SFDVKD. CDR3: CATSDPGGTGELFF. The CDR3 DNA reads as TGTGCCACCAGTGACCCAGGGGGAACCGGGGAGCTGTTTTTT.

The chain carries TRBV28 and TRBJ1-2; D remains unclear. The germline V gene encodes CDR1 MDHEN and CDR2 SYDVKM. Trimming shortened V by 2 bases and J by 1 base, and 11 bases separated the two germline ends. The CDR3 consists of 15 residues. In DNA form, the CDR3 reads TGTGCCAGCAGTTTAGGTCCCGGTAATAACTATGGCTACACCTTC. Protein product: CASSLGPGNNYGYTF.

This clone was found once. The chain carries TRBV15 and TRBJ2-7; 7 bases fit TRBD2. Germline V lookup: CDR1 LNHNV, CDR2 YYDKDF (reference sequence). V trimming: 1 base; J trimming: 2 bases; junction bases outside the gene matches: 8. CDR3 length: 16 amino acids. CDR3 loop: CATSRVGGRETYEQYF. DNA for the CDR3: TGTGCCACCAGCAGAGTTGGCGGGAGAGAGACCTACGAGCAGTACTTC. The full variable domain, with the rest looked up from reference TRBV15 and TRBJ2-7, is DAMVIQNPRYQVTQFGKPVTLSCSQTLNHNVMYWYQQKSSQAPKLLFHYYDKDFNNEADTPDNFQSRRPNTSFCFLDIRSPGLGDTAMYLCATSRVGGRETYEQYFGPGTRLTVT.

In this sample, this clone turned up once. The chain couples TRBV27 to TRBJ2-3; a weak D match, TRBD2 (7 bases). V gave up 3 bases and J gave up 2 bases, with 21 bases separating them. Per germline, CDR1 MNHEY and CDR2 SMNVEV (reference sequence). This CDR3 has 18 residues. In nucleotides, the CDR3 is TGTGCCAGCAGTTTCTTGGGTGCGGGGGCAACAGACACAGATACGCAGTATTTT. Translating it yields CASSFLGAGATDTDTQYF.

The rearrangement uses TRBV28 and TRBJ2-5, with 11 positions matching TRBD1. The CDR3 sequence is 16 residues long. CDR1 is MDHEN, CDR2 SYDVKM, per germline. V was clipped by 3 bases and J by 4 bases; unmatched bases: 7. CDR3 nucleotide sequence: TGTGCCAGCAGTTTGGGACAGGGGGGGGACAGAGAGACCCAGTACTTC. It codes for CASSLGQGGDRETQYF.

This sequence joins TRBV4-1 and TRBJ2-7, with 12 bases fitting TRBD2. The CDR3 has 15 residues. The germline gives CDR1 MGHRA, CDR2 YSYEKL. Trimming at V came to 1 base and at J to 3 bases, leaving 1 base not matched to a gene. The CDR3 coding sequence is TGCGCCAGCAGCCAAGGGACTAGCGGGGACTACGAGCAGTACTTC. Amino acids: CASSQGTSGDYEQYF.

This sequence joins TRBV11-1 and TRBJ1-2; D not resolved. Trimming took off 1 base at V and 4 bases at J, with 7 bases between the two ends. CDR1 is SGHAT and CDR2 is FQDESV in the germline V gene (reference sequence). The CDR3 totals 13 residues. The CDR3 loop reads CASSLGPGYGYTF. CDR3 DNA: TGTGCCAGCAGCTTAGGCCCGGGCTATGGCTACACCTTC.

The chain links TRBV28 to TRBJ2-5, with TRBD2 as a possible D gene (6 bases). Trimming took 4 bases from V and 3 from J, leaving 15 bases between them. CDR3 length equals 15 residues. Germline V CDR1 and CDR2: MDHEN, SYDVKM. This CDR3 reads CASSSTPGGKETQYF. Here the CDR3 DNA reads TGTGCCAGCAGTTCCACCCCGGGCGGGAAAGAGACCCAGTACTTC.

The V gene is TRBV20-1, the J gene TRBJ1-2; D is uncertain. The CDR3 has 11 amino acids. CDR1 and CDR2 from the germline V gene are DFQATT and SNEGSKA (reference sequence). V dropped 2 bases and J dropped 12 bases, with 13 bases sitting between them. The CDR3 nucleotides are TGCAGTGCTAGACCCCGCGGTGTACACACCTTC. This encodes CSARPRGVHTF.

The V call is TRBV30, the J call TRBJ1-2; unclear D gene. The CDR3 has 12 amino acids. Germline V gene data show CDR1 as GTSNPN and CDR2 as SVGIG (reference sequence). V gave up 5 bases and J gave up 2 bases, with 9 bases separating them. CDR3 DNA: TGTGCCTGGGGGGAGTGGAACTATGGCTACACCTTC. Protein: CAWGEWNYGYTF.

In this sample, this clone turned up once. The J gene is TRBJ1-2, the V gene TRBV5-1; D is possibly TRBD1 (5 bases). V dropped 0 bases and J dropped 6 bases, with 15 bases sitting between them. The CDR3 totals 15 residues. CDR1 and CDR2 (germline): SGHRS, YFSETQ. CDR3 nucleotides: TGCGCCAGCAGCTTGGGTTTGGGGCAGGCAGATGGCTACACCTTC. It codes for CASSLGLGQADGYTF.